The subject of this entry is one T cell receptor beta chain. The sample comes from a study of T cells after somatic rescue of genetic block. Germline V CDR1 and CDR2: SGHTA, FQGTGA. This CDR3 region has 13 residues. The junction had 4 bases not matched to a gene; V was cut back by 5 bases and J by 6 bases. Measured with immunoSEQ multiplex PCR; TCRdb has only the in-frame clones, and not every one. Of under 150,000 clones listed, 90% to 95% are singletons. The TCR was taken from a woman between 18 and 29 years old. This rearrangement joins TRBV7-3 to TRBJ1-2; 9 nucleotides align to TRBD1. The sample consisted of peripheral blood mononuclear cells (PBMCs). The CDR3 DNA sequence: TGTGCCAGCAGCACGAGGACAGGGGATGGCTACACCTTC. This encodes CASSTRTGDGYTF.